This T cell receptor (beta chain) comes out of a study of technical replicates of blood from several donors. Per germline, CDR1 MDHEN and CDR2 SYDVKM. The CDR3 consists of 17 residues. The V gene end was trimmed by 2 bases and the J gene end by 5 bases; junction bases not matched to a gene: 8. Profiled with immunoSEQ multiplex PCR; TCRdb holds only in-frame clones, not every one. The repertoire holds more than 65,000 clones, with approximately 96% as singletons. This chain uses TRBV28 with TRBJ2-1, with TRBD2 identical over 11 bases. The TCR comes from a human donor in good health. Sequenced material: T cells isolated from PBMCs. CDR3 sequence reads: CASSLPETSGTNNEQFF. In nucleotides, the CDR3 is TGTGCCAGCAGTTTACCCGAGACTAGCGGGACTAACAATGAGCAGTTCTTC.